One and the same sample provided the 25 T cell receptor beta chains below, sequenced in a study of cytomegalovirus exposure and HLA in healthy donors. Researchers ran the PCR with 60 Vbeta and 13 Jbeta primers. Libraries were prepared by immunoSEQ multiplex PCR; TCRdb keeps only in-frame clonotypes and omits some of them. The data show approximately 190,000 clones, 75% to 90% seen once. The material sequenced was PBMCs. The receptors originated from a woman under 30 in good health and CMV-seronegative.

This chain connects TRBV29-1 to TRBJ2-7, with TRBD1 matching 9 bases. Germline loops: CDR1 SQVTM, CDR2 ANQGSEA. The trim removed 3 bases at V and 2 bases at J, leaving 8 bases unmatched. This CDR3 is 15 amino acids long. CDR3 sequence reads: CSVEWVDRGAYEQYF. CDR3 nucleotides: TGCAGCGTTGAGTGGGTGGACAGGGGCGCCTACGAGCAGTACTTC.

V usage is TRBV7-3 and J usage is TRBJ2-1, with TRBD2 as a possible D gene (5 bases). Germline V gives CDR1 SGHTA, CDR2 FQGTGA. The V end lost 0 bases, the J end lost 10 bases, and 10 bases lay between the germline ends. The CDR3 contains 13 residues. The CDR3 DNA reads as TGTGCCAGCAGCTTAACGGGAGCGCGGGAGCAGTTCTTC. As protein: CASSLTGAREQFF.

V usage is TRBV27 and J usage is TRBJ2-7; D might be TRBD2 (5 bases). The CDR3 runs 12 residues. The ends were cut back, 3 bases at V and 6 bases at J, with 9 bases in the middle. Germline assignment: CDR1 MNHEY and CDR2 SMNVEV (reference sequence). CDR3 sequence (DNA): TGTGCCAGCAGTTTTCGAGGGCTCGAGCAGTACTTC. As protein: CASSFRGLEQYF.

This rearrangement joins TRBV19 to TRBJ2-1; 8 nucleotides match TRBD2. Germline trimming cut 0 bases from V and 3 bases from J; bases unmatched to any gene: 7. The CDR3 runs to 17 residues. Looked up from germline, CDR1 is LNHDA and CDR2 is SQIVND (reference sequence). The CDR3 DNA is TGTGCCAGTAGTATAGATCGGGCTAGCGGGCTCTACAATGAGCAGTTCTTC. It is translated as CASSIDRASGLYNEQFF. Complete variable domain (other parts from reference TRBV19 and TRBJ2-1): DGGITQSPKYLFRKEGQNVTLSCEQNLNHDAMYWYRQDPGQGLRLIYYSQIVNDFQKGDIAEGYSVSREKKESFPLTVTSAQKNPTAFYLCASSIDRASGLYNEQFFGPGTRLTVL.

The chain joins TRBV20-1 to TRBJ1-1; D is unresolved. In germline, CDR1 is DFQATT, CDR2 SNEGSKA (reference sequence). The CDR3 consists of 11 residues. The V end was cut by 6 bases, the J end by 8 bases, with 13 bases between. The CDR3 is CSALAGREAFF. CDR3 DNA sequence: TGCAGTGCCCTTGCGGGGAGGGAAGCTTTCTTT.

This clone was seen a handful of times. This chain joins TRBV19 and TRBJ2-5, with D possibly TRBD2 on 6 matching bases. Deletions cut 2 bases from V and 3 bases from J, with 13 bases between. The CDR3 totals 15 residues. Germline CDR1 reads LNHDA; CDR2 reads SQIVND (reference sequence). The CDR3 coding sequence is TGTGCCAGTAGTATAATCGGGGGTGGTGAAGAGACCCAGTACTTC. Translation: CASSIIGGGEETQYF.

The V call is TRBV28, the J call TRBJ2-1; 7 bases agree with TRBD1. The V gene end was trimmed by 4 bases and the J gene end by 0 bases; junction bases not matched to a gene: 3. The CDR3 runs to 15 residues. Germline values: CDR1 MDHEN, CDR2 SYDVKM. CDR3 DNA: TGTGCCAGCAGTTCTGGGACAGCCTCCTACAATGAGCAGTTCTTC. It codes for CASSSGTASYNEQFF.

J is TRBJ2-7 and V is TRBV19; TRBD1 agrees at 7 bases. CDR3 size: 17 residues. Germline CDR1 and CDR2: LNHDA and SQIVND (reference sequence). Unmatched junction bases numbered 10, after V lost 1 base and J lost 1 base. CDR3: CASSIGNRDSGSYEQYF. As DNA, the CDR3 is TGTGCCAGTAGTATAGGAAACCGGGACAGTGGGTCCTACGAGCAGTACTTC.

J is TRBJ1-2 and V is TRBV28, with D maybe TRBD1 (6 bases). Germline V CDR1 and CDR2: MDHEN, SYDVKM. The CDR3 is 15 amino acids. Trimming shortened V by 2 bases and J by 0 bases, and 10 bases separated the two germline ends. The CDR3, as DNA: TGTGCCAGCAGTTTACAGGGGACCACTAACTATGGCTACACCTTC. Protein product: CASSLQGTTNYGYTF.

The chain is built from TRBV7-3 and TRBJ2-5, with 7 bases identical to TRBD2. The end of the DNA is better explained by TRBJ2-7, so the J call may be wrong. This CDR3 spans 13 amino acids. Germline V gives CDR1 SGHTA, CDR2 FQGTGA. The CDR3 loop is CASSLGLVGEQYF. For the CDR3, the DNA is TGTGCCAGCAGCTTAGGACTAGTAGGCGAGCAGTACTTC.

The chain combines TRBV4-1 with TRBJ2-3; TRBD1 is a possible D gene (5 bases). V lost 0 bases, J lost 6 bases, and 10 bases lay in between. There are 14 residues in the CDR3. The V gene's germline CDR1 is MGHRA and CDR2 YSYEKL. CDR3 DNA: TGCGCCAGCAGCCAAGATACTTGGGGCGATACGCAGTATTTT. Its protein product is CASSQDTWGDTQYF.

The chain recombines TRBV2 with TRBJ2-5; 8 nucleotides align to TRBD1. V shed 9 bases and J 5 bases; nucleotides not matched to a gene: 5. CDR3 length: 12 residues. CDR1 and CDR2 from the germline V gene are SNHLY and FYNNEI. DNA for the CDR3: TGTGCCAGTTGGACAGGGCGGGAGACCCAGTACTTC. Translation gives CASWTGRETQYF. The variable domain in full, with the rest retrieved from reference TRBV2 and TRBJ2-5, is EPEVTQTPSHQVTQMGQEVILRCVPISNHLYFYWYRQILGQKVEFLVSFYNNEISEKSEIFDDQFSVERPDGSNFTLKIRSTKLEDSAMYFCASWTGRETQYFGPGTRLLVL.

This rearrangement joins TRBV19 to TRBJ2-1; 13 bases match TRBD2. V shed 7 bases and J 6 bases; nucleotides not matched to a gene: 6. The CDR3 is 15 residues long. Looked up from germline, CDR1 is LNHDA and CDR2 is SQIVND (reference sequence). CDR3 region: CASTATSGRPNEQFF. CDR3 coding DNA: TGTGCCAGTACCGCGACTAGCGGGAGGCCCAATGAGCAGTTCTTC.

This clone appeared once. This chain links TRBV18 with TRBJ2-3; D gene uncertain. Per the germline V gene, CDR1 is KGHSH and CDR2 is LQKENI. The CDR3 is 13 amino acids. Deletions cut 0 bases from V and 7 bases from J, with 8 bases between. CDR3 bases: TGTGCCAGCTCACCACCACTCACGAATACGCAGTATTTT. Translation gives CASSPPLTNTQYF.

This clone has a single count. This chain connects TRBV10-2 to TRBJ2-5; D not resolved. Germline lookup yields CDR1 WSHSY and CDR2 SAAADI. The CDR3 spans 14 residues. Trimming removed 0 bases at V and 9 bases at J, with 14 bases between. The CDR3 is CASSESESFLAQYF. Here the CDR3 DNA reads TGCGCCAGCAGTGAGTCGGAGTCGTTCCTGGCCCAGTACTTC.

The rearrangement links TRBV7-9 to TRBJ1-1, with a weak D call TRBD1 (5 bases). The CDR3 has 15 amino acids. V was cut by 0 bases and J by 3 bases, with 11 bases left in between. The germline CDR1 and CDR2 sequences are SEHNR and FQNEAQ (reference sequence). The CDR3 reads CASSLARFRDTEAFF. DNA of the CDR3: TGTGCCAGCAGCTTAGCGCGGTTCAGGGACACTGAAGCTTTCTTT.

This chain joins TRBV30 and TRBJ2-4, with unresolved D. With 1 base removed from V and 8 bases from J, the gap between germline ends came to 12 bases. Germline CDR1 GTSNPN, CDR2 SVGIG (reference sequence). The CDR3 length is 13 residues. The CDR3, as DNA: TGTGCCTGGAGTGGCGGAATTTGGGACATTCAGTACTTC. It codes for CAWSGGIWDIQYF.

The J gene is TRBJ1-1, the V gene TRBV2; 11 bases line up with TRBD1. J was trimmed by 6 bases and V by 7 bases; bases with no gene match: 13. Germline CDR1 and CDR2: SNHLY and FYNNEI. The CDR3 spans 16 residues. The DNA of the CDR3 is TGTGCCAGCAAACCCGGGACAGGGGGTCTCTGGTCTGAAGCTTTCTTT. Its protein product is CASKPGTGGLWSEAFF.

As concerns this clone: At the DNA level, this CDR3 is encoded by other sequences in the same sample as well. The chain recombines TRBV15 with TRBJ2-7, with a possible D match to TRBD2 (6 bases). There are 15 residues in the CDR3. Per the germline V gene, CDR1 is LNHNV and CDR2 is YYDKDF (reference sequence). V lost 6 bases, J lost 2 bases, and 17 bases lay in between. The DNA of the CDR3 is TGTGCCACCAGGGCGACCCGGGACTGGACCTACGAGCAGTACTTC. Protein sequence: CATRATRDWTYEQYF.

V and J are TRBV28 and TRBJ2-7; 8 nucleotides match TRBD1. Germline assignment: CDR1 MDHEN and CDR2 SYDVKM. This CDR3 is built from 17 residues. Germline trimming cut 4 bases from V and 5 bases from J; bases unmatched to any gene: 16. The CDR3 DNA sequence: TGTGCCAGCAGTTCCAGCTCTCGAATGGACAGGGACAACGAGCAGTACTTC. Translation gives CASSSSSRMDRDNEQYF. Drawing the rest from reference TRBV28 and TRBJ2-7, the complete variable domain is DVKVTQSSRYLVKRTGEKVFLECVQDMDHENMFWYRQDPGLGLRLIYFSYDVKMKEKGDIPEGYSVSREKKERFSLILESASTNQTSMYLCASSSSSRMDRDNEQYFGPGTRLTVT.

This sequence joins TRBV6-5 and TRBJ1-1, with no clear D. Trimming shortened V by 0 bases and J by 2 bases, and 10 bases separated the two germline ends. This CDR3 is 15 amino acids long. In germline, CDR1 is MNHEY, CDR2 SVGAGI. The CDR3 sequence: CASSYSRRINTEAFF. The CDR3 nucleotides read TGTGCCAGCAGTTACTCCCGGAGGATTAACACTGAAGCTTTCTTT.

This chain joins TRBV14 and TRBJ1-1, with 7 nucleotides matching TRBD1. Trimming removed 1 base from V and 5 bases from J; junction bases left unmatched: 10. CDR1 and CDR2 (germline): SGHDN, FVKESK. The CDR3 is 16 amino acids. The DNA for the CDR3 is TGTGCCAGCAGCCAAGGAAGGACAGGCGGGGGGACTGAAGCTTTCTTT. It translates to CASSQGRTGGGTEAFF.

This clone has just one count. V usage is TRBV5-1 and J usage is TRBJ1-1; TRBD1 matches 8 bases. J was trimmed by 5 bases and V by 7 bases; bases with no gene match: 10. Germline CDR1 reads SGHRS; CDR2 reads YFSETQ. The CDR3 is made up of 14 amino acids. This CDR3 reads CASWPRQGATEAFF. Here the CDR3 DNA reads TGCGCCAGCTGGCCCCGGCAGGGGGCAACTGAAGCTTTCTTT. Filled out from reference TRBV5-1 and TRBJ1-1, the complete variable domain reads KAGVTQTPRYLIKTRGQQVTLSCSPISGHRSVSWYQQTPGQGLQFLFEYFSETQRNKGNFPGRFSGRQFSNSRSEMNVSTLELGDSALYLCASWPRQGATEAFFGQGTRLTVV.

The CDR3 reads CASSQDGGSSYNEQFF. The CDR3, as DNA: TGTGCCAGCAGCCAAGACGGGGGGAGCTCCTACAATGAGCAGTTCTTC. The gene calls are TRBV14 and TRBJ2-1; TRBD2 matches 7 bases. Germline V gene data show CDR1 as SGHDN and CDR2 as FVKESK. J gave up 0 bases and V 0 bases, and 2 bases lay outside the gene matches. This CDR3 has 16 amino acids. Variable domain in full (rest from reference TRBV14 and TRBJ2-1): EAGVTQFPSHSVIEKGQTVTLRCDPISGHDNLYWYRRVMGKEIKFLLHFVKESKQDESGMPNNRFLAERTGGTYSTLKVQPAELEDSGVYFCASSQDGGSSYNEQFFGPGTRLTVL.

The chain couples TRBV27 to TRBJ1-5, with a possible D match to TRBD1 (6 bases). The CDR3 loop spans 15 amino acids. V gave up 5 bases and J gave up 0 bases, with 11 bases separating them. CDR1 and CDR2 from the germline V gene are MNHEY and SMNVEV (reference sequence). The CDR3: CASSPQGYSNQPQHF. CDR3 nucleotide sequence: TGTGCCAGCAGTCCTCAGGGGTATAGCAATCAGCCCCAGCATTTT.